The present entry profiles one T cell receptor (beta chain) with its context. This clone was observed a handful of times. Its antigen remains unidentified. No base quality values were provided; no much bigger clone lies one nucleotide off. This sample stems from a study of beta chain features in type 1 diabetes (dated by TCRdb to the late 2010s). At the level of the whole study: No differences in mean age, gender distribution, total cell number or subset yield were found between patients and healthy donors. A total of 100 million to 110 million sorted cells were examined across all samples, and a strong correlation was observed between cell number per subset and RNA yield. The study compared TCRB repertoires of sorted circulating CD4+ T cell subsets between recently diagnosed type 1 diabetes patients and matched healthy donors. Naive and central memory subsets were obtained from all 30 or so donors, but regulatory and stem cell-like memory subsets were isolated from only 8 patients and roughly 8 healthy donors.

From each donor, a single peripheral blood sample of 100 to 150 mL on average was drawn into heparinised tubes. Naive, central memory, regulatory and stem cell-like memory CD4+ T cells were sorted on a BD FACSAria II using a panel including CD45RO, CCR7, CD25, CD127, CD95 and CD27. Purity was above 95% for every sorted population. PBMCs were separated immediately by Lymphoprep density gradient centrifugation and were stained directly, without being cultured. So that batch effects would be minimized, each experiment stained and sorted samples in pairs, pairing one healthy donor with one patient. There are 11 amino acids in the CDR3, from cysteine to phenylalanine inclusive. The sequence is cut down to CDR3 DNA, 33 bases in frame from base 1. Per the germline V gene, MNHEY is the CDR1 and SVGAGI is the CDR2. The junction shows trimming of 4 bases on V and 1 base on J, plus 2 bases between the germline ends.

Study-wide conclusions, independent of this receptor: At VDJ recombination sites, type 1 diabetes patients had fewer insertions and more deleted nucleotides, which implies abnormalities in thymic rearrangement. Because small numbers of individuals were included in the HLA sub-analyses, any influence of HLA type on TCRB rearrangement was left unresolved. Because cDNA rather than genomic DNA was sequenced, highly expressing activated cells could have been over-represented, although no difference in activation and CD3 levels was found between groups. PCR might favor shorter templates, but patient and control samples were amplified and corrected together, so any skew would affect both groups equally. In all four CD4+ subsets, TCRB CDR3 length was moderately but significantly shorter in type 1 diabetes patients. Naive, central memory and regulatory TCRB repertoires appeared more similar among patients than among healthy donors.

All of the isolated RNA was reverse transcribed with the High Capacity cDNA Reverse Transcription Kit, so expressed TCRB transcripts were sequenced. Deep immunoSEQ sequencing was performed on naive, central memory and regulatory T cell samples, with an average of about 3.57 million total reads per sample. After sorted cells were lysed in RLT buffer, RNA was extracted with DNase-treated RNeasy Micro or Mini kits, with the choice depending on cell number. Each cell subset was processed on its own to prevent cross-contamination, while patient and healthy donor samples were processed together. The immunoSEQ multiplex PCR was used to amplify TCRB sequences from cDNA, generating 87-bp fragments that spanned the CDR3 region. The amplicons were sequenced using the Illumina HiSeq platform. Concerning the study's data processing: Synthetic template baselines were used to correct PCR bias computationally, reads within Hamming distance 2 were collapsed together, and singletons that could not be merged were discarded. Reads were aligned against IMGT to assign V, D and J genes, CDR3 length and insertions or deletions at six rearrangement sites. Within each subset, clonotype counts were normalized to the number of sorted cells before true diversity and Gini coefficients were calculated with the tcR R package. Repertoire sharing was quantified using the overlap coefficient calculated on TCRB nucleotide sequences. Out-of-frame TCRB sequences from naive cells were analyzed as a proxy for the pre-selection repertoire. TCRdb limited this immuneACCESS table to in-frame rearrangements with V and J called. A share of clones is missing; checked studies link under half to unresolved V genes, and the rest is unexplained. That table furnishes V, J and clone size, whereas the DNA furnished D and trimming. A total of under 850,000 clones appear in this sample, roughly 13% of them only once. 0.02% to 0.025% of the sample is held by the ten biggest clonotypes.

The sequence was obtained from a young man with type 1 diabetes. Rearrangement joined TRBV6-5 to TRBJ2-7, with the D gene call left open. The sample consisted of naive CD4+ T cells from blood. The sample's cell subset or site label, decoded: true naive CD4+ T cells. The CDR3 reads as follows: CASSFSYEQYF. The DNA is as follows: TGTGCCAGCAGTTTTTCCTACGAGCAGTACTTC.